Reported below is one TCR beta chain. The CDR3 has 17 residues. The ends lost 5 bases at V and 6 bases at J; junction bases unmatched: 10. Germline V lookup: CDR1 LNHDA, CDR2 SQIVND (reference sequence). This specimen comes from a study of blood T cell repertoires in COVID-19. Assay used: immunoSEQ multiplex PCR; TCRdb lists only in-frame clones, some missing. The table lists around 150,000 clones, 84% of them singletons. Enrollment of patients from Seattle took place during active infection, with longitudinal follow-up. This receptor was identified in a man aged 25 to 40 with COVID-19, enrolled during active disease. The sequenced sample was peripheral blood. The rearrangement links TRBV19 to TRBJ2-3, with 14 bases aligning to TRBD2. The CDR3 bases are TGTGCCAGTAGTTTCGGGACTAGCGGGGGACTTTGGGATACGCAGTATTTT. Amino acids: CASSFGTSGGLWDTQYF.